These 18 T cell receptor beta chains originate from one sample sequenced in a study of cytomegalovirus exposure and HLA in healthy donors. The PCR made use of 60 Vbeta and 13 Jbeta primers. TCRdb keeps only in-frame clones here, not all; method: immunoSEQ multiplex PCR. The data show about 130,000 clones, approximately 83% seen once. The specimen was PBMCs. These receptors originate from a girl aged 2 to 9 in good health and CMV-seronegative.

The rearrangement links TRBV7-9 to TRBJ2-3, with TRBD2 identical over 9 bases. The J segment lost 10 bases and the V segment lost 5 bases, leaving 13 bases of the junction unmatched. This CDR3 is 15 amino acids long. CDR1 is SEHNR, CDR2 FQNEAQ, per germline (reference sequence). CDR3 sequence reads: CASSGEGGRARAQYF. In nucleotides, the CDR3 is TGTGCCAGCAGCGGCGAGGGCGGGAGGGCCCGGGCGCAGTATTTT.

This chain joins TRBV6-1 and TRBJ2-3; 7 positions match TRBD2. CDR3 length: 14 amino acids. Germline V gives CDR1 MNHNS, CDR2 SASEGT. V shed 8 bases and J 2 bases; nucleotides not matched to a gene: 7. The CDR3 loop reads CASEERDYTDTQYF. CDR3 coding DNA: TGTGCCAGCGAGGAGCGGGACTACACAGATACGCAGTATTTT.

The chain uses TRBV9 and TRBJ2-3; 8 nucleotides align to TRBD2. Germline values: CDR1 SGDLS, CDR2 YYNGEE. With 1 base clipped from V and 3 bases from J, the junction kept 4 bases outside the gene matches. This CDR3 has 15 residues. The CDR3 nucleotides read TGTGCCAGCAGCGTAAACGGGGGGGCAACAGATACGCAGTATTTT. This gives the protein CASSVNGGATDTQYF.

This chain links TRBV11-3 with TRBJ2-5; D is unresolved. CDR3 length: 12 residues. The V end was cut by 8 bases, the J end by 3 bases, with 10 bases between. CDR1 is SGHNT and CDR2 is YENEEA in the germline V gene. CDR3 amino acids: CASGGEEETQYF. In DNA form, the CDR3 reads TGTGCCAGCGGCGGTGAGGAAGAGACCCAGTACTTC.

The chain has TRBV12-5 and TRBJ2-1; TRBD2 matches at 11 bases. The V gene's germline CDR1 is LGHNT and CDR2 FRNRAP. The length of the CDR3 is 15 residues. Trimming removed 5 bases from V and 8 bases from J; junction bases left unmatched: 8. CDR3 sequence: CASGLIAGGPHEQFF. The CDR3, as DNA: TGTGCTAGTGGTCTAATAGCGGGGGGGCCGCATGAGCAGTTCTTC.

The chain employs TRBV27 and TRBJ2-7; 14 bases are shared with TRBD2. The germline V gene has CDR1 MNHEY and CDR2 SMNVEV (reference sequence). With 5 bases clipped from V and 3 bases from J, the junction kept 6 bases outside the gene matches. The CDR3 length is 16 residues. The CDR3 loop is CASSTTTSGRGYEQYF. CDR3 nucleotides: TGTGCCAGCAGTACAACGACTAGCGGGAGGGGCTACGAGCAGTACTTC.

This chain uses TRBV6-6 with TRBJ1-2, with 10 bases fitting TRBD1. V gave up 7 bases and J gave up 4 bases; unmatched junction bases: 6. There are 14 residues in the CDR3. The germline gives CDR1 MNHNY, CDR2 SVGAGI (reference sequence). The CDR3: CASNDRGLIYGYTF. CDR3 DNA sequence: TGTGCCAGCAACGACAGGGGGCTAATCTATGGCTACACCTTC.

In nucleotides, the CDR3 is TGTGCCAGCAGCCGCGGGACAGGATCTGGAAACACCATATATTTT. Amino acid sequence: CASSRGTGSGNTIYF. The chain carries TRBV5-4 and TRBJ1-3, with 8 bases fitting TRBD1. The CDR3 runs to 15 residues. With V trimmed by 4 bases and J by 1 base, 4 bases remained unmatched. From germline, CDR1 is SGHNT and CDR2 YYREEE (reference sequence). Variable domain in full (rest from reference TRBV5-4 and TRBJ1-3): ETGVTQSPTHLIKTRGQQVTLRCSSQSGHNTVSWYQQALGQGPQFIFQYYREEENGRGNFPPRFSGLQFPNYSSELNVNALELDDSALYLCASSRGTGSGNTIYFGEGSWLTVV.

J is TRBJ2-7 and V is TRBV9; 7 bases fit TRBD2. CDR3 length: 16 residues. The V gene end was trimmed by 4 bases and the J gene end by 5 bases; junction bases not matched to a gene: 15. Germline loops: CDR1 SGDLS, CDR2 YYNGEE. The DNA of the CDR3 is TGTGCCAGCAGCCCCCCAGCGGGACTTCCCCCGCACGAGCAGTACTTC. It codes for CASSPPAGLPPHEQYF.

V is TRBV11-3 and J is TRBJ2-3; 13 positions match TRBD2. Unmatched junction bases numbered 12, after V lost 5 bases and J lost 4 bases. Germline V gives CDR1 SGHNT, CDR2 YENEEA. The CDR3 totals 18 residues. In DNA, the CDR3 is TGTGCCAGCAGCCACCGGACTAGCGGGGGTGGGGTGGCAGATACGCAGTATTTT. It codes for CASSHRTSGGGVADTQYF.

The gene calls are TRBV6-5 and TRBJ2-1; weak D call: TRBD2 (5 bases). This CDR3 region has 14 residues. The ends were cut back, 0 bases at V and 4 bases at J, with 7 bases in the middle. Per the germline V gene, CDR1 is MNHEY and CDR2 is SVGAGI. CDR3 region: CASSYSSGYNEQFF. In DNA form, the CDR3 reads TGTGCCAGCAGTTACTCCAGCGGATACAATGAGCAGTTCTTC.

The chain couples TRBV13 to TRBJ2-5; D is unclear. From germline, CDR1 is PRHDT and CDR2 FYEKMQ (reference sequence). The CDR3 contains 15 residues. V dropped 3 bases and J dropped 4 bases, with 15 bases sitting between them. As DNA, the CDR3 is TGTGCCAGCAGCTTTGGTCCGGCATCGGGAGAGACCCAGTACTTC. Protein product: CASSFGPASGETQYF. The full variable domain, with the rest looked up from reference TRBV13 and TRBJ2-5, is AAGVIQSPRHLIKEKRETATLKCYPIPRHDTVYWYQQGPGQDPQFLISFYEKMQSDKGSIPDRFSAQQFSDYHSELNMSSLELGDSALYFCASSFGPASGETQYFGPGTRLLVL.

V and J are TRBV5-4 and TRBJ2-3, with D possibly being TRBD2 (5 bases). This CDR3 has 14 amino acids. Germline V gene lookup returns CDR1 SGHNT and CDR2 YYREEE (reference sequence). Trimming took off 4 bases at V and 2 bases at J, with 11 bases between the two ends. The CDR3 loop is CASSGGLITDTQYF. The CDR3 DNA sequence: TGTGCCAGCAGCGGCGGACTGATCACAGATACGCAGTATTTT. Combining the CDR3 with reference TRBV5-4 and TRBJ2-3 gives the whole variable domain ETGVTQSPTHLIKTRGQQVTLRCSSQSGHNTVSWYQQALGQGPQFIFQYYREEENGRGNFPPRFSGLQFPNYSSELNVNALELDDSALYLCASSGGLITDTQYFGPGTRLTVL.

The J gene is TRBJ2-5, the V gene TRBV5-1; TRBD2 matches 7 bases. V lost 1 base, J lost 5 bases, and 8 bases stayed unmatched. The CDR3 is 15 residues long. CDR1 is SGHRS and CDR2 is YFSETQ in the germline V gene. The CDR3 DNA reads TGCGCCAGCAGCTTGCAGGCTAGCGGTAGGGAGACCCAGTACTTC. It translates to CASSLQASGRETQYF.

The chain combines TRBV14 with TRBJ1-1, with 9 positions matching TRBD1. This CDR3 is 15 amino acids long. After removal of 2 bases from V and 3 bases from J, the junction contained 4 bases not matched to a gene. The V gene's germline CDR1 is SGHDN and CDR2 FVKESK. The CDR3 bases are TGTGCCAGCAGCCAACCGGGACAGGGAGACACTGAAGCTTTCTTT. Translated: CASSQPGQGDTEAFF.

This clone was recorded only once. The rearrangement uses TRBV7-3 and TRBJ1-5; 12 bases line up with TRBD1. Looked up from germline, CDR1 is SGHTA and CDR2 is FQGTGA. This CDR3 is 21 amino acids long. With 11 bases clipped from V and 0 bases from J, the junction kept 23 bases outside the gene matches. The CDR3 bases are TGTGCCGGCCGCTCCTCTCTCTGGGACAGGGGGCAGGGTTATAGCAATCAGCCCCAGCATTTT. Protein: CAGRSSLWDRGQGYSNQPQHF.

The CDR3 is CASSSVTGSGEKLFF. CDR3 DNA sequence: TGTGCCAGCAGCAGCGTGACAGGGTCGGGGGAAAAACTGTTTTTT. The chain couples TRBV28 to TRBJ1-4; 7 bases line up with TRBD1. This CDR3 is built from 15 residues. The V segment lost 6 bases and the J segment 8 bases; nucleotides outside the gene matches: 12. Germline CDR1 MDHEN, CDR2 SYDVKM.

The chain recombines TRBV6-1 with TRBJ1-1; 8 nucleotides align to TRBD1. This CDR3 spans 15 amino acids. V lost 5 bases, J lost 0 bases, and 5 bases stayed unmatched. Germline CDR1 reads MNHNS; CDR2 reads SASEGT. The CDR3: CASSTWTGLNTEAFF. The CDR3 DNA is TGTGCCAGCAGTACTTGGACAGGGCTGAACACTGAAGCTTTCTTT.